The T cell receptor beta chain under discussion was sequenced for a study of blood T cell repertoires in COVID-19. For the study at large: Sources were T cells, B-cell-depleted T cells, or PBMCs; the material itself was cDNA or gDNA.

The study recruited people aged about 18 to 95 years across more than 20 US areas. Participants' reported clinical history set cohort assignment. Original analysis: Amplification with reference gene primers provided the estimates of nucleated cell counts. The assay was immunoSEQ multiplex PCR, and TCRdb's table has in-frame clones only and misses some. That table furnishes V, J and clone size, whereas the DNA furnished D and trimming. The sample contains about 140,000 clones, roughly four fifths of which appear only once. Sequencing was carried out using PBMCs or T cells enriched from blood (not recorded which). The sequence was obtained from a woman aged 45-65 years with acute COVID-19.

The CDR3 is CASRSSDSYEQYF. The CDR3 bases are TGTGCCAGCCGGTCCAGCGACTCCTACGAGCAGTACTTC. The chain is built from TRBV27 and TRBJ2-7; D is unclear. This CDR3 comprises 13 residues. The V end was cut by 8 bases, the J end by 0 bases, with 11 bases between. The germline V gene encodes CDR1 MNHEY and CDR2 SMNVEV (reference sequence).